This record looks at one T cell receptor beta chain sequence and its context. Its antigen remains unidentified. This specimen comes from a study of cytomegalovirus exposure and HLA in healthy donors. The overall study: Caucasian-associated ancestry cluster membership applied to 75% to 85% of over 350 genotyped donors.

Study results and limitations: The classifier reportedly diagnosed cytomegalovirus status with high sensitivity and specificity.

PCR employed 60 Vbeta and 13 Jbeta primers. Produced via immunoSEQ multiplex PCR; TCRdb's table is partial and in-frame only. This table holds roughly 180,000 clones, under 80% found once. This CDR3 spans 13 amino acids. Trimming stripped 4 bases from V and 8 bases from J, with 14 bases between. In germline, CDR1 is MGHRA, CDR2 YSYEKL. This clonotype originated in a woman aged 50 to 60 in good health and CMV-seropositive. The material sequenced was PBMCs. V and J are TRBV4-1 and TRBJ1-1; the D is unclear. CDR3 loop: CASSLLGPNEAFF. The CDR3 coding sequence is TGCGCCAGCAGCCTCCTAGGCCCTAACGAAGCTTTCTTT.